A selection of T cell receptor beta chains follows, all from one sample in a study of T cells in Graves' hyperthyroidism and ophthalmopathy. TCRdb ran MiXCR on the multiplex PCR reads and lists one entry per CDR3 protein. Of 800,000 or so distinct CDR3 sequences listed, 35% to 45% are singletons. Material: blood. Receptor source: a man younger than 35 with Graves' hyperthyroidism. Both conserved end residues are part of each CDR3. D genes are given only for firm matches. Some rows mark clone size as missing; the rest say once, few, many or name a class of expanded clone.

cdr3_nt: TGTGCCAGTAGTATGGGAAAGACCTACGAGCAGTACTTC; cdr3_aa: CASSMGKTYEQYF; j_call: TRBJ2-7; d_call: NA; clone_size: few; v_call: TRBV19; cdr3_length: 13
cdr3_nt: TGTGCCAGCAGCCTCCAAGGGGCCCTCCACTTT; cdr3_aa: CASSLQGALHF; j_call: TRBJ1-6; d_call: NA; clone_size: many; v_call: TRBV11-2; cdr3_length: 11
cdr3_nt: TGCAGTGCTAGACTTACCGGGACAGGCTCATATGGCTACACCTTC; cdr3_aa: CSARLTGTGSYGYTF; j_call: TRBJ1-2; d_call: TRBD1; clone_size: many; v_call: TRBV20-1; cdr3_length: 15
cdr3_nt: TGCGCCAGCAGCTTGACAGGAGGTGAAAAACTGTTTTTT; cdr3_aa: CASSLTGGEKLFF; j_call: TRBJ1-4; d_call: NA; clone_size: many; v_call: TRBV5-1; cdr3_length: 13
cdr3_nt: TGTGCCAGCAGCGCCCCCGGGACCCTCTACGAGCAGTACTTC; cdr3_aa: CASSAPGTLYEQYF; j_call: TRBJ2-7; d_call: NA; clone_size: many; v_call: TRBV7-9; cdr3_length: 14
cdr3_nt: TGTGCCAGCAGCTTCGAGCAGGGGGAGAGAAAACTGTTTTTT; cdr3_aa: CASSFEQGERKLFF; j_call: TRBJ1-4; d_call: TRBD1; clone_size: NA; v_call: TRBV11-2; cdr3_length: 14
cdr3_nt: TGTGCCAGCAGCTTACCCCCCGACAAGGAAGCTTTCTTT; cdr3_aa: CASSLPPDKEAFF; j_call: TRBJ1-1; d_call: NA; clone_size: few; v_call: TRBV11-2; cdr3_length: 13
cdr3_nt: TGCAGTGCTAGAGCATTTAGCGGGGGGCAAGAGATCCAGTACTTC; cdr3_aa: CSARAFSGGQEIQYF; j_call: TRBJ2-5; d_call: TRBD2; clone_size: once; v_call: TRBV20-1; cdr3_length: 15
cdr3_nt: TGTGCCAGCAGCTTGTTGCCTTCCGGGACAGGGGGCGGCTACACCTTC; cdr3_aa: CASSLLPSGTGGGYTF; j_call: TRBJ1-2; d_call: TRBD1; clone_size: NA; v_call: TRBV7-8; cdr3_length: 16
cdr3_nt: TGTGCCAGCAGCCCGACCGGGAGTGACACCGGGGCCAACGTCCTGACTTTC; cdr3_aa: CASSPTGSDTGANVLTF; j_call: TRBJ2-6; d_call: NA; clone_size: NA; v_call: TRBV7-8; cdr3_length: 17
cdr3_nt: TGTGCCAGCAGTCTCAGGGCGCACACTGAAGCTTTCTTT; cdr3_aa: CASSLRAHTEAFF; j_call: TRBJ1-1; d_call: NA; clone_size: many; v_call: TRBV2; cdr3_length: 13
cdr3_nt: TGTGCCAGCAGAAGAGGACGGTTGAACACTGAAGCTTTCTTT; cdr3_aa: CASRRGRLNTEAFF; j_call: TRBJ1-1; d_call: NA; clone_size: few; v_call: TRBV9; cdr3_length: 14
cdr3_nt: TGCGCCAGCAGTTTGGAGGGGATCGGGACCGGGGAGCTGTTTTTT; cdr3_aa: CASSLEGIGTGELFF; j_call: TRBJ2-2; d_call: NA; clone_size: NA; v_call: TRBV5-1; cdr3_length: 15
cdr3_nt: TGTGCCAGCAGTACCAGGCCCAAGTCCTTCTTCTCTGGGGCCAACGTCCTGACTTTC; cdr3_aa: CASSTRPKSFFSGANVLTF; j_call: TRBJ2-6; d_call: NA; clone_size: NA; v_call: TRBV7-3; cdr3_length: 19
cdr3_nt: TGTGCCAGCGGGTCTCGGGGGCGCTACGAGCAGTACTTC; cdr3_aa: CASGSRGRYEQYF; j_call: TRBJ2-7; d_call: NA; clone_size: NA; v_call: TRBV7-2; cdr3_length: 13
cdr3_nt: TGCGCCAGCAGCACGGGGACAGGGGCCCTCCTGGAGTTGTACTTC; cdr3_aa: CASSTGTGALLELYF; j_call: TRBJ2-7; d_call: TRBD1; clone_size: many; v_call: TRBV5-1; cdr3_length: 15
cdr3_nt: TGCGCCAGCAGCCATACGATGAACACTGAAGCTTTCTTT; cdr3_aa: CASSHTMNTEAFF; j_call: TRBJ1-1; d_call: NA; clone_size: many; v_call: TRBV5-1; cdr3_length: 13
cdr3_nt: TGTGCCAGCAGCCTTGTCTGGGGCCAGGGAGCTGAAGCTTTCTTT; cdr3_aa: CASSLVWGQGAEAFF; j_call: TRBJ1-1; d_call: NA; clone_size: NA; v_call: TRBV9; cdr3_length: 15
cdr3_nt: TGTGCCAGCAGGAAACAGGGGGCGCTGACCGCCGGGGAGCTGTTTTTT; cdr3_aa: CASRKQGALTAGELFF; j_call: TRBJ2-2; d_call: TRBD1; clone_size: many; v_call: TRBV2; cdr3_length: 16
cdr3_nt: TGTGCCACAAAGGGACAAAGCTATGAAAAACTGTTTTTT; cdr3_aa: CATKGQSYEKLFF; j_call: TRBJ1-4; d_call: NA; clone_size: many; v_call: TRBV7-9; cdr3_length: 13
cdr3_nt: TGTGCCAGCCGGACAGGGTATAATTCACCCCTCCACTTT; cdr3_aa: CASRTGYNSPLHF; j_call: TRBJ1-6; d_call: TRBD1; clone_size: NA; v_call: TRBV12-3/TRBV12-4; cdr3_length: 13
cdr3_nt: TGCAGTGCTAGCCCTACAGGGCAAAGTGAAGCTTTCTTT; cdr3_aa: CSASPTGQSEAFF; j_call: TRBJ1-1; d_call: NA; clone_size: NA; v_call: TRBV20-1; cdr3_length: 13
cdr3_nt: TGTGCCAGCAGCTTGAACAGACTTAGTGAAAAACTGTTTTTT; cdr3_aa: CASSLNRLSEKLFF; j_call: TRBJ1-4; d_call: NA; clone_size: NA; v_call: TRBV7-2; cdr3_length: 14
cdr3_nt: TGCGCCAGCAGCTTTAGTACAGTCTCCTACGAGCAGTACTTC; cdr3_aa: CASSFSTVSYEQYF; j_call: TRBJ2-7; d_call: NA; clone_size: NA; v_call: TRBV5-1; cdr3_length: 14
cdr3_nt: TGTGCCAGCAGTGCCCGGGACTTGGGCGGCGAGCAGTACTTC; cdr3_aa: CASSARDLGGEQYF; j_call: TRBJ2-7; d_call: NA; clone_size: many; v_call: TRBV2; cdr3_length: 14
cdr3_nt: TGCAGTGTCAATTGGGGGGGGAACACCATATATTTT; cdr3_aa: CSVNWGGNTIYF; j_call: TRBJ1-3; d_call: NA; clone_size: few; v_call: TRBV20-1; cdr3_length: 12
cdr3_nt: TGTGCCACCAGCGGAAAAGACCCCCAGGTCAGGGAAAAACTGTTTTTT; cdr3_aa: CATSGKDPQVREKLFF; j_call: TRBJ1-4; d_call: NA; clone_size: many; v_call: TRBV15; cdr3_length: 16
cdr3_nt: TGTGCCAGCAGTTCCACGACAGCAACTAATGAAAAACTGTTTTTT; cdr3_aa: CASSSTTATNEKLFF; j_call: TRBJ1-4; d_call: NA; clone_size: NA; v_call: TRBV12-3/TRBV12-4; cdr3_length: 15
cdr3_nt: TGTGCCAGCAGCTCAGTCGCGGGATTCCAAGAGACCCAGTACTTC; cdr3_aa: CASSSVAGFQETQYF; j_call: TRBJ2-5; d_call: NA; clone_size: once; v_call: TRBV7-2; cdr3_length: 15
cdr3_nt: TGTGCTAGCAGCTTGTCGACCGCGACCGGGGAGCTGTTTTTT; cdr3_aa: CASSLSTATGELFF; j_call: TRBJ2-2; d_call: NA; clone_size: many; v_call: TRBV7-7; cdr3_length: 14
cdr3_nt: TGTGCCACCAGCTCACCCCGGGGGGTAGGCAATCAGCCCCAGCATTTT; cdr3_aa: CATSSPRGVGNQPQHF; j_call: TRBJ1-5; d_call: NA; clone_size: NA; v_call: TRBV15; cdr3_length: 16
cdr3_nt: TGCGCCAGCAAGTCCGCAGGGGCGGCCACTGAAGCTTTCTTT; cdr3_aa: CASKSAGAATEAFF; j_call: TRBJ1-1; d_call: NA; clone_size: NA; v_call: TRBV4-1; cdr3_length: 14
cdr3_nt: TGTGCCAGCAGGGATGAGTATGGCTACACCTTC; cdr3_aa: CASRDEYGYTF; j_call: TRBJ1-2; d_call: NA; clone_size: many; v_call: TRBV2; cdr3_length: 11
cdr3_nt: TGTGCCAGCAGCTTCTACAGGGATCACGAGCAGTACTTC; cdr3_aa: CASSFYRDHEQYF; j_call: TRBJ2-7; d_call: NA; clone_size: NA; v_call: TRBV7-2; cdr3_length: 13
cdr3_nt: TGTGCCATCAGTGCGGGTCGGGCTGTTACGGGGGAGCTGTTTTTT; cdr3_aa: CAISAGRAVTGELFF; j_call: TRBJ2-2; d_call: NA; clone_size: many; v_call: TRBV10-3; cdr3_length: 15
cdr3_nt: TGTGCCATCAGTGGCGAAGACGACATAGAGACCCAGTACTTC; cdr3_aa: CAISGEDDIETQYF; j_call: TRBJ2-5; d_call: NA; clone_size: many; v_call: TRBV10-3; cdr3_length: 14
cdr3_nt: TGTGCCAGCAGCTTCGACAGCCTACCCACCGGGGAGCTGTTTTTT; cdr3_aa: CASSFDSLPTGELFF; j_call: TRBJ2-2; d_call: NA; clone_size: NA; v_call: TRBV7-9; cdr3_length: 15
cdr3_nt: TGTGCCACCAGCTCCCGGGACAGCGGATACGAACAGTACTTC; cdr3_aa: CATSSRDSGYEQYF; j_call: TRBJ2-7; d_call: TRBD1; clone_size: NA; v_call: TRBV24-1; cdr3_length: 14
cdr3_nt: TGTGCCATCAGTGAGGAGGGGGTGAGCTACGAGCATTTT; cdr3_aa: CAISEEGVSYEHF; j_call: TRBJ1-5; d_call: NA; clone_size: NA; v_call: TRBV10-3; cdr3_length: 13
cdr3_nt: TGTGCCAGCAGTGAACACAGGGAGGCAGATACGCAGTATTTT; cdr3_aa: CASSEHREADTQYF; j_call: TRBJ2-3; d_call: NA; clone_size: NA; v_call: TRBV2; cdr3_length: 14
cdr3_nt: TGTGCCAGCAGTTCCCGACAAAACAATCAGCCCCAGCATTTT; cdr3_aa: CASSSRQNNQPQHF; j_call: TRBJ1-5; d_call: NA; clone_size: NA; v_call: TRBV10-3; cdr3_length: 14
cdr3_nt: TGTGCCAGCAGCTTAGGGTGGGGGACAACTGAAGCTTTCTTT; cdr3_aa: CASSLGWGTTEAFF; j_call: TRBJ1-1; d_call: NA; clone_size: few; v_call: TRBV7-9; cdr3_length: 14
cdr3_nt: TGTGCCAGCAGCCAGATGGAACCCACCGGGGAGCTGTTTTTT; cdr3_aa: CASSQMEPTGELFF; j_call: TRBJ2-2; d_call: NA; clone_size: few; v_call: TRBV4-2; cdr3_length: 14
cdr3_nt: TGCGCCAGCAGCCAGGGGCCGGGACAGACCTATCAGCCCCAGCATTTT; cdr3_aa: CASSQGPGQTYQPQHF; j_call: TRBJ1-5; d_call: TRBD1; clone_size: NA; v_call: TRBV4-1; cdr3_length: 16
cdr3_nt: TGTGCCAGCAGTTCACTAGCGGTTAGGCACGAGCAGTACTTC; cdr3_aa: CASSSLAVRHEQYF; j_call: TRBJ2-7; d_call: TRBD2; clone_size: NA; v_call: TRBV12-3/TRBV12-4; cdr3_length: 14
cdr3_nt: TGTGCCAGCAGCCGGACTAGCGGGAGCTCCGGGGAGCTGTTTTTT; cdr3_aa: CASSRTSGSSGELFF; j_call: TRBJ2-2; d_call: TRBD2; clone_size: few; v_call: TRBV7-3; cdr3_length: 15
cdr3_nt: TGTGCCAGTAGTATATCAGGGGCCACTGAAGCTTTCTTT; cdr3_aa: CASSISGATEAFF; j_call: TRBJ1-1; d_call: NA; clone_size: few; v_call: TRBV19; cdr3_length: 13
cdr3_nt: TGTGCCAGCAGGGGAAGACAGTGGAACACTGAAGCTTTCTTT; cdr3_aa: CASRGRQWNTEAFF; j_call: TRBJ1-1; d_call: NA; clone_size: NA; v_call: TRBV12-3/TRBV12-4; cdr3_length: 14
cdr3_nt: TGTGCCAGCAGCTTAAGGCAGGGGGGATACGAGCAGTACTTC; cdr3_aa: CASSLRQGGYEQYF; j_call: TRBJ2-7; d_call: NA; clone_size: many; v_call: TRBV7-9; cdr3_length: 14
cdr3_nt: TGTGCCAGCAGCAGGGATAGACAGGGAAGGACTGAAGCTTTCTTT; cdr3_aa: CASSRDRQGRTEAFF; j_call: TRBJ1-1; d_call: TRBD1; clone_size: few; v_call: TRBV7-2; cdr3_length: 15
cdr3_nt: TGTGCCAGCTGCGGAGAAGGCCAACTTTACGAGCAGTACTTC; cdr3_aa: CASCGEGQLYEQYF; j_call: TRBJ2-7; d_call: NA; clone_size: NA; v_call: TRBV6-1; cdr3_length: 14
cdr3_nt: TGTGCCAGCAGCTATAACAATGAAAAACTGTTTTTT; cdr3_aa: CASSYNNEKLFF; j_call: TRBJ1-4; d_call: NA; clone_size: many; v_call: TRBV7-6; cdr3_length: 12
cdr3_nt: TGCAGTGCTAGGGATAGAGGAACCCCGTACGGCTACACCTTC; cdr3_aa: CSARDRGTPYGYTF; j_call: TRBJ1-2; d_call: NA; clone_size: many; v_call: TRBV20-1; cdr3_length: 14
cdr3_nt: TGCAGTGCTGGGAGGACAGGGCCAGGAAACGAGCAGTACTTC; cdr3_aa: CSAGRTGPGNEQYF; j_call: TRBJ2-7; d_call: TRBD1; clone_size: few; v_call: TRBV20-1; cdr3_length: 14
cdr3_nt: TGTGCCAGCAGCCAAGCACAGGATGGGGCCAACGTCCTGACTTTC; cdr3_aa: CASSQAQDGANVLTF; j_call: TRBJ2-6; d_call: NA; clone_size: few; v_call: TRBV7-2; cdr3_length: 15